This T cell receptor (beta chain) was identified during a study of brain T cells in children with intractable seizures. Assay: immunoSEQ multiplex PCR; the TCRdb copy retains only in-frame clones and omits some. The data show 65,000 to 85,000 clones, 90% to 95% seen once. The CDR3 covers 15 residues. The ends were cut back, 3 bases at V and 0 bases at J, with 9 bases in the middle. CDR1 MDHEN and CDR2 SYDVKM come from the germline V gene. The sample here was peripheral blood, taken at surgery. The sequence came from a boy younger than two with tuberous sclerosis and intractable seizures. The chain has TRBV28 and TRBJ1-5; maybe TRBD1 (6 bases). CDR3 sequence reads: CASSLRGYSNQPQHF. The CDR3 bases are TGTGCCAGCAGTTTGAGGGGGTATAGCAATCAGCCCCAGCATTTT.